This TCR beta chain was retrieved from a study of T cell changes during pregnancy in multiple sclerosis. Clones were sequenced by immunoSEQ multiplex PCR, and TCRdb holds only the in-frame ones, with some missing. The top ten clones hold 0.78% of a sample with around 110,000 clones, 92% of them seen once. The germline CDR1 and CDR2 sequences are SGHNT and YENEEA. V gave up 5 bases and J gave up 2 bases; unmatched junction bases: 2. CDR3 size: 13 residues. The source is a female donor in good health, enrolled as a control in a pregnancy study. The chain is built from TRBV11-3 and TRBJ1-2; TRBD1 matches 7 bases. Material: peripheral blood, obtained in the third trimester of pregnancy. DNA of the CDR3: TGTGCCAGCAGCCCAGGGGGGAACTATGGCTACACCTTC. The encoded protein is CASSPGGNYGYTF.